This TCR beta chain was found in a study of cytomegalovirus exposure and HLA in healthy donors. Study results and caveats: The listing of 150 to 200 TCR beta chains classed them as cytomegalovirus-associated.

This clone is a singleton in its sample. Its antigen is undetermined. The PCR had 60 Vbeta and 13 Jbeta primers. TCRdb's copy holds only in-frame clones and misses some; the assay was immunoSEQ multiplex PCR. This sample has 150,000 to 200,000 clones, with roughly four fifths found just once. The length of the CDR3 is 15 residues. Germline CDR1 is SGHRS and CDR2 is YFSETQ. V lost 4 bases to trimming and J lost 8 bases, with 18 bases between them. The TCR originated in a woman between 18 and 29 years old in good health and CMV-seronegative. Sequenced: PBMCs. The chain carries TRBV5-1 and TRBJ1-4; no firm D call. In nucleotides, the CDR3 is TGCGCCAGCAGCCGCAACCCAGGATTAAGGGAAAAACTGTTTTTT. Residues: CASSRNPGLREKLFF.